The 23 T cell receptor beta chains in this list originate from one sample, sequenced in a study of blood T cell repertoires in COVID-19. The assay was immunoSEQ multiplex PCR, and TCRdb's table has in-frame clones only and misses some. This table holds 85,000 to 100,000 clones, about four fifths found once. The sequencing sample was made of peripheral blood. These receptors came from a human donor in a cohort sampled during active COVID-19.

The rearrangement uses TRBV18 and TRBJ1-2; D remains ambiguous. V dropped 2 bases and J dropped 8 bases, with 9 bases sitting between them. CDR1 and CDR2 (germline): KGHSH, LQKENI. CDR3 size: 12 residues. The CDR3 DNA is TGTGCCAGCTCACCAGACACAGTGGGCTACACCTTC. Translated: CASSPDTVGYTF. The full variable domain, rest sourced from reference TRBV18 and TRBJ1-2, is NAGVMQNPRHLVRRRGQEARLRCSPMKGHSHVYWYRQLPEEGLKFMVYLQKENIIDESGMPKERFSAEFPKEGPSILRIQQVVRGDSAAYFCASSPDTVGYTFGSGTRLTVV.

This chain connects TRBV10-3 to TRBJ2-7, with 9 bases lining up with TRBD1. The CDR3 covers 13 residues. Germline V lookup: CDR1 ENHRY, CDR2 SYGVKD. Trimming removed 11 bases from V and 2 bases from J; junction bases left unmatched: 7. The CDR3 protein is CAVRTGEAYEQYF. Written as DNA, the CDR3 is TGTGCCGTCCGGACAGGGGAAGCCTACGAGCAGTACTTC.

CDR3 DNA: TGTGCCAGCAGCCAGGACAGGGGAATTACGGTTGAGCAGTTCTTC. Translating gives CASSQDRGITVEQFF. This chain connects TRBV3-1 (or the pseudogene TRBV3-2) to TRBJ2-1; 9 nucleotides agree with TRBD1. In germline, CDR1 is LGHDT, CDR2 YNNKEL (reference sequence). V was pared by 3 bases and J by 9 bases, with 9 bases of the junction left unmatched. The CDR3 covers 15 residues.

V usage is TRBV30 and J usage is TRBJ1-5, with 7 bases identical to TRBD1. The V gene end was trimmed by 2 bases and the J gene end by 7 bases; junction bases not matched to a gene: 5. The CDR3 is 13 residues long. CDR1 is GTSNPN, CDR2 SVGIG, per germline (reference sequence). The CDR3 sequence is CAWSTRQGQPQHF. CDR3 in DNA: TGTGCCTGGAGTACCCGACAGGGACAGCCCCAGCATTTT. Complete variable domain (other parts from reference TRBV30 and TRBJ1-5): SQTIHQWPATLVQPVGSPLSLECTVEGTSNPNLYWYRQAAGRGLQLLFYSVGIGQISSEVPQNLSASRPQDRQFILSSKKLLLSDSGFYLCAWSTRQGQPQHFGDGTRLSIL.

The J gene is TRBJ1-2, the V gene TRBV19; 8 bases agree with TRBD1. Germline V gene data show CDR1 as LNHDA and CDR2 as SQIVND (reference sequence). The CDR3 sequence is 12 residues long. V lost 5 bases to trimming and J lost 4 bases; unmatched junction nucleotides: 0. The chain's CDR3 is CASSDRGYGYTF. Written as DNA, the CDR3 is TGTGCCAGTAGTGACAGGGGCTATGGCTACACCTTC. Full variable domain (outside the CDR3, taken from reference TRBV19 and TRBJ1-2): DGGITQSPKYLFRKEGQNVTLSCEQNLNHDAMYWYRQDPGQGLRLIYYSQIVNDFQKGDIAEGYSVSREKKESFPLTVTSAQKNPTAFYLCASSDRGYGYTFGSGTRLTVV.

The genes are TRBV18 and TRBJ1-4; 9 bases line up with TRBD1. The CDR3 is 15 amino acids. The trim removed 3 bases at V and 7 bases at J, leaving 6 bases unmatched. The germline CDR1 and CDR2 sequences are KGHSH and LQKENI. The DNA for the CDR3 is TGTGCCAGCTCACCGGGGACAGGGAGGGGTGAAAAACTGTTTTTT. Amino acid sequence: CASSPGTGRGEKLFF.

This clone appeared a single time. The chain recombines TRBV7-2 with TRBJ1-1; D call uncertain. V lost 0 bases and J lost 3, with 11 bases in between. The CDR3 has 15 residues. Germline CDR1 SGHTA, CDR2 FQGNSA. CDR3 sequence: CASSLAPGSDTEAFF. The CDR3 nucleotides are TGTGCCAGCAGCTTAGCGCCGGGGTCTGACACTGAAGCTTTCTTT.

The chain links TRBV29-1 to TRBJ2-2, with 9 bases aligning to TRBD1. The CDR3 contains 14 residues. With V trimmed by 7 bases and J by 3 bases, 6 bases remained unmatched. The germline gives CDR1 SQVTM, CDR2 ANQGSEA. The CDR3 bases are TGCAGCGCGGAGAGGACAGGGGACACCGGGGAGCTGTTTTTT. Translated: CSAERTGDTGELFF.

J is TRBJ2-4 and V is TRBV27; weak D call: TRBD1 (6 bases). The CDR3 is made up of 15 amino acids. Germline values: CDR1 MNHEY, CDR2 SMNVEV (reference sequence). V lost 5 bases, J lost 1 base, and 12 bases lay in between. The CDR3: CASSTLGQAKNIQYF. Written as DNA, the CDR3 is TGTGCCAGCAGTACCCTCGGACAGGCCAAAAACATTCAGTACTTC.

The chain combines TRBV9 with TRBJ2-1; TRBD2 agrees at 11 bases. The CDR3 extends over 15 amino acids. The V segment lost 3 bases and the J segment 5 bases; nucleotides outside the gene matches: 4. Per the germline V gene, CDR1 is SGDLS and CDR2 is YYNGEE. This CDR3 is CASSEMTSGNNEQFF. DNA of the CDR3: TGTGCCAGCAGCGAGATGACTAGCGGGAACAATGAGCAGTTCTTC.

This chain links TRBV6-5 with TRBJ2-2, with D perhaps matching TRBD1 (5 bases). Trimming removed 7 bases from V and 3 bases from J, with 9 bases in between. The CDR3 has 13 residues. Looked up from germline, CDR1 is MNHEY and CDR2 is SVGAGI. DNA of the CDR3: TGTGCCAGCAACCCAGGGTACACCGGGGAGCTGTTTTTT. This codes for CASNPGYTGELFF.

In regard to this clone: This CDR3 is also generated by other DNA sequences in the sample. The genes are TRBV10-3 and TRBJ1-3, with D unclear. Germline values: CDR1 ENHRY, CDR2 SYGVKD. Trimming removed 3 bases from V and 0 bases from J, with 9 bases in between. The CDR3 covers 15 residues. The CDR3 reads CAISDRENSGNTIYF. CDR3 bases: TGTGCCATCAGTGACCGGGAAAACTCTGGAAACACCATATATTTT.

The CDR3 here is CASSLEIGGGGNTIYF. In nucleotides, the CDR3 is TGTGCCAGCAGCTTAGAGATCGGGGGAGGCGGAAACACCATATATTTT. This chain links TRBV11-2 with TRBJ1-3; tentatively, D is TRBD1 (5 bases). V was trimmed by 0 bases and J by 4 bases, leaving 13 bases between them. CDR3 length: 16 amino acids. Germline lookup yields CDR1 SGHAT and CDR2 FQNNGV.

The genes are TRBV27 and TRBJ2-7; D might be TRBD2 (6 bases). V lost 0 bases and J 2 bases, leaving 11 bases between the germline ends. The CDR3 extends over 15 amino acids. The germline gives CDR1 MNHEY, CDR2 SMNVEV (reference sequence). The CDR3 DNA reads as TGTGCCAGCAGTTTATCGAGGGGAGGACCCTACGAGCAGTACTTC. Encoded protein: CASSLSRGGPYEQYF.

This rearrangement joins TRBV29-1 to TRBJ2-7, with TRBD2 identical over 7 bases. V gave up 7 bases and J gave up 1 base; unmatched junction bases: 7. Germline loops: CDR1 SQVTM, CDR2 ANQGSEA. This CDR3 region has 13 residues. CDR3 nucleotide sequence: TGCAGCGCCGGCCCGGGGGGTTCCTACGAGCAGTACTTC. Protein product: CSAGPGGSYEQYF.

The chain carries TRBV7-9 and TRBJ2-2; the D gene is possibly TRBD1 (6 bases). CDR1 and CDR2 from the germline V gene are SEHNR and FQNEAQ (reference sequence). The CDR3 totals 14 residues. With 4 bases removed from V and 7 bases from J, the gap between germline ends came to 13 bases. The chain's CDR3 is CASSSPGAGGELFF. CDR3 DNA sequence: TGTGCCAGCAGCTCACCAGGGGCCGGCGGGGAGCTGTTTTTT. Using reference TRBV7-9 and TRBJ2-2 for the parts outside the CDR3, the full variable domain is DTGVSQNPRHKITKRGQNVTFRCDPISEHNRLYWYRQTLGQGPEFLTYFQNEAQLEKSRLLSDRFSAERPKGSFSTLEIQRTEQGDSAMYLCASSSPGAGGELFFGEGSRLTVL.

This clone was counted a single time. This chain joins TRBV11-2 and TRBJ2-5; D is undetermined. V lost 5 bases to trimming and J lost 5 bases, with 18 bases between them. From germline, CDR1 is SGHAT and CDR2 FQNNGV. The CDR3 is 15 residues long. The chain's CDR3 is CASSPPSEAVETQYF. In DNA, the CDR3 is TGTGCCAGCAGCCCCCCCTCCGAGGCAGTTGAGACCCAGTACTTC. Filled out from reference TRBV11-2 and TRBJ2-5, the complete variable domain reads EAGVAQSPRYKIIEKRQSVAFWCNPISGHATLYWYQQILGQGPKLLIQFQNNGVVDDSQLPKDRFSAERLKGVDSTLKIQPAKLEDSAVYLCASSPPSEAVETQYFGPGTRLLVL.

CDR3 sequence reads: CASSYGRLGTEAFF. CDR3 DNA sequence: TGTGCCAGCAGTTACGGCCGCCTCGGGACTGAAGCTTTCTTT. The rearrangement joins TRBV6-6 to TRBJ1-1; D remains unclear. The CDR3 extends over 14 amino acids. The germline V and J ends were trimmed by 2 bases and 5 bases, with 12 bases remaining between them. CDR1 and CDR2 from the germline V gene are MNHNY and SVGAGI (reference sequence).

This chain links TRBV5-1 with TRBJ2-2; TRBD1 might be the D (5 bases). CDR1 and CDR2 from the germline V gene are SGHRS and YFSETQ. V was shortened by 5 bases and J by 2 bases, with 13 bases between the two germline ends. The CDR3 runs to 15 residues. The CDR3 sequence: CASSPPTDNTGELFF. The CDR3 DNA reads TGCGCCAGCAGTCCCCCGACAGACAACACCGGGGAGCTGTTTTTT.

Written as DNA, the CDR3 is TGTGCCAGCAGCTTGTTGGGACAGGGCCGTGCCGAGCAGTACTTC. This encodes CASSLLGQGRAEQYF. The chain recombines TRBV5-6 with TRBJ2-7; 9 bases agree with TRBD1. Germline CDR1 and CDR2: SGHDT and YYEEEE. The V segment lost 1 base and the J segment 6 bases; nucleotides outside the gene matches: 8. This CDR3 is 15 amino acids long.

The chain joins TRBV10-2 to TRBJ2-7; 16 bases are shared with TRBD2. The CDR3 length is 16 residues. Per the germline V gene, CDR1 is WSHSY and CDR2 is SAAADI. The trim removed 4 bases at V and 9 bases at J, leaving 9 bases unmatched. The CDR3 bases are TGCGCCAGCAGTGCGGGACTAGCGGGAGGGTCCGGCGGGCAGTACTTC. Translated: CASSAGLAGGSGGQYF.

This chain joins TRBV18 and TRBJ1-1; tentatively, D is TRBD1 (6 bases). Germline V gene lookup returns CDR1 KGHSH and CDR2 LQKENI. The V end lost 0 bases, the J end lost 0 bases, and 8 bases lay between the germline ends. This CDR3 is 15 amino acids long. CDR3 DNA: TGTGCCAGCTCACCACCCGGGACACTGAACACTGAAGCTTTCTTT. Translation: CASSPPGTLNTEAFF.

The chain employs TRBV3-1 (or the pseudogene TRBV3-2) and TRBJ2-2; D is unresolved. This CDR3 has 18 residues. Trimming left V 4 bases short and J 3 bases short, with 21 bases between. Germline CDR1 reads LGHDT; CDR2 reads YNNKEL (reference sequence). This chain's CDR3 is CASSPRLVEDSHTGELFF. The CDR3 DNA reads as TGTGCCAGCAGCCCGCGCTTGGTTGAGGATTCTCACACCGGGGAGCTGTTTTTT.